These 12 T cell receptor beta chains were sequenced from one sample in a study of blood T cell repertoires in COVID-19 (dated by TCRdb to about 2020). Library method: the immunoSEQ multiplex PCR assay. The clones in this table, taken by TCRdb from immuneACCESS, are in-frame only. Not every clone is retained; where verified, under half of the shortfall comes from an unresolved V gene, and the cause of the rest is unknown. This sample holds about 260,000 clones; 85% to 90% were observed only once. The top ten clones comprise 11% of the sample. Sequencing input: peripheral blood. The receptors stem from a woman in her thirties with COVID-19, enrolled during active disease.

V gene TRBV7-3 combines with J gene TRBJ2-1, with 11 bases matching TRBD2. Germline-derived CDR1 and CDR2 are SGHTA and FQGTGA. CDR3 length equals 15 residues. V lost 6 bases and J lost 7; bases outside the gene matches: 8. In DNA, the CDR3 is TGTGCCAGCAGTAATAGCGGGAGGGAAAATAATGAGCAGTTCTTC. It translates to CASSNSGRENNEQFF.

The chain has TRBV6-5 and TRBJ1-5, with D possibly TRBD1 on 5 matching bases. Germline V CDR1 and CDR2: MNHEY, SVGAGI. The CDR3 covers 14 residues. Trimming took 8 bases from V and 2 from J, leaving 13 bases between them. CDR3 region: CASGTRGRNQPQHF. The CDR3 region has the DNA TGTGCCAGCGGGACTCGCGGTCGCAATCAGCCCCAGCATTTT.

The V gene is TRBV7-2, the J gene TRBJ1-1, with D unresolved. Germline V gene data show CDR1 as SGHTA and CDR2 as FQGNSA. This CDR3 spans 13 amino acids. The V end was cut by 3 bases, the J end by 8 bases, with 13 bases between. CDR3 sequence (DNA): TGTGCCAGCAGCTTTCTCGTCCGGGAAGAAGCTTTCTTT. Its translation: CASSFLVREEAFF.

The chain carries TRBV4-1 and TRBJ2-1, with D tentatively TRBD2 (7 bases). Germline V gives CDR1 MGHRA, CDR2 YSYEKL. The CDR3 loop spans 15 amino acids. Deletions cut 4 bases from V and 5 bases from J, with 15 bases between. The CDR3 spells CASSPGRGGDNEQFF. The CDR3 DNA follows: TGCGCCAGCAGCCCCGGTCGAGGGGGGGACAATGAGCAGTTCTTC.

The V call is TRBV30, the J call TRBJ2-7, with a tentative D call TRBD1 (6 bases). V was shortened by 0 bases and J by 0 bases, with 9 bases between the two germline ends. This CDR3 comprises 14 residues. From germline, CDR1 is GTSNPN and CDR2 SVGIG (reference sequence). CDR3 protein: CAWSVQGDSYEQYF. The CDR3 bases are TGTGCCTGGAGTGTACAGGGTGACTCCTACGAGCAGTACTTC.

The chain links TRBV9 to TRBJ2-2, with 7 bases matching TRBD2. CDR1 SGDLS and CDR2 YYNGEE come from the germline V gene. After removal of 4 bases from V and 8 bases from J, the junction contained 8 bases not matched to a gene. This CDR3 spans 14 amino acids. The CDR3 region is CASSSGIPGGELFF. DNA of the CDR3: TGTGCCAGCAGCAGCGGGATCCCTGGGGGGGAGCTGTTTTTT.

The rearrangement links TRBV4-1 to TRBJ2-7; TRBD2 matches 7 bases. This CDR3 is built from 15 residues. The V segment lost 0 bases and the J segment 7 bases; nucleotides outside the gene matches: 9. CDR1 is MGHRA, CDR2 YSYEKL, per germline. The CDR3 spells CASSQDAGASREQYF. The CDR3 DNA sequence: TGCGCCAGCAGCCAAGACGCGGGAGCCTCGAGGGAGCAGTACTTC.

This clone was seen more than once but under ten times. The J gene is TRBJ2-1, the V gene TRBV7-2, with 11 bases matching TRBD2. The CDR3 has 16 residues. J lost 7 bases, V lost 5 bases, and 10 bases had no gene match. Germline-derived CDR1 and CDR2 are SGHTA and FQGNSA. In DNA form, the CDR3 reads TGTGCCAGCAGCCCTAAGGTAGCGGGAGGGAGTAATGAGCAGTTCTTC. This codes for CASSPKVAGGSNEQFF.

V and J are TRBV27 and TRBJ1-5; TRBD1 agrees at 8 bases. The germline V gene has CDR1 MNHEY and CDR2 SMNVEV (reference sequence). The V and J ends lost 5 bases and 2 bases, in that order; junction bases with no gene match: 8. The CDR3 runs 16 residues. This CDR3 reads CASSRRQGPGNQPQHF. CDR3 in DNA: TGTGCCAGCAGTCGACGACAGGGGCCGGGCAATCAGCCCCAGCATTTT.

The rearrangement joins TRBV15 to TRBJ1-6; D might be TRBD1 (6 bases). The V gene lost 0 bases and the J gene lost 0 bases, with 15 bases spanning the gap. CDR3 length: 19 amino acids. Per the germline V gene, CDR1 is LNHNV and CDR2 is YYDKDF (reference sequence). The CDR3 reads CATSRDIAGASSYNSPLHF. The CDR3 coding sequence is TGTGCCACCAGCAGAGATATTGCAGGGGCAAGCTCCTATAATTCACCCCTCCACTTT.

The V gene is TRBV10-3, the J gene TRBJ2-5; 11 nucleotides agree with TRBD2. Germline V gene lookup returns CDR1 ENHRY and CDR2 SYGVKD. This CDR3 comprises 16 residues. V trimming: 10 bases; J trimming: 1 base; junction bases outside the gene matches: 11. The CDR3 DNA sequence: TGTGCCACAGCGACCGGGACTAGCGGTCTCCAAGAGACCCAGTACTTC. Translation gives CATATGTSGLQETQYF.

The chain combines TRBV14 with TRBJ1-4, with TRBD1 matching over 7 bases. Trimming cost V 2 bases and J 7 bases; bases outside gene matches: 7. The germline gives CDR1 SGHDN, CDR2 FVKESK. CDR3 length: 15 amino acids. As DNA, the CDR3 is TGTGCCAGCAGCCAAAGTAAGGGGGCTCGTGAAAAACTGTTTTTT. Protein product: CASSQSKGAREKLFF.